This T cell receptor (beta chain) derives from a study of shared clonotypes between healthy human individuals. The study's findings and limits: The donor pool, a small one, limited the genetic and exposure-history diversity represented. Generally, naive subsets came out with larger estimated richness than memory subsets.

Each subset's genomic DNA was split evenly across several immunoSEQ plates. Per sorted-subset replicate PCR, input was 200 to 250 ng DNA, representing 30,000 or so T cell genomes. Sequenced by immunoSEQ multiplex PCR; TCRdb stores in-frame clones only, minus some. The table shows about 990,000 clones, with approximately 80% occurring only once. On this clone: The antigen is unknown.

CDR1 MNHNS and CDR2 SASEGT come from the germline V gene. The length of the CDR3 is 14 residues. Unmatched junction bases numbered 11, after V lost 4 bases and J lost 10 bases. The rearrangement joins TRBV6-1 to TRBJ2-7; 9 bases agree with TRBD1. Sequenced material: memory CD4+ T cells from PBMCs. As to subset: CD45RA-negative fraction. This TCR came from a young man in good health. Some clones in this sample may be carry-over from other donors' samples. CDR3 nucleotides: TGTGCCAGCAGTGGTGGACAGGGGAGGTTTGGACAGTACTTC. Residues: CASSGGQGRFGQYF.